These 31 T cell receptor beta chains were sequenced from one sample in a study of shared clonotypes between healthy human individuals. Clones were sequenced by immunoSEQ multiplex PCR, and TCRdb holds only the in-frame ones, with some missing. The repertoire includes some 1 million clones, 60% to 80% of them detected once, and approximately 1.5% sits in the top ten. Sequenced material: memory CD4+ T cells sorted from blood. Subset given: CD45RA-negative fraction. The source of these receptors is a man younger than 30 in good health.

V and J are TRBV18 and TRBJ1-1, with TRBD1 as a possible D gene (5 bases). With 6 bases removed from V and 3 bases from J, the gap between germline ends came to 14 bases. This CDR3 region has 14 residues. Germline V lookup: CDR1 KGHSH, CDR2 LQKENI. The CDR3 protein is CASSQKRDHTEAFF. The CDR3 bases are TGTGCCAGCTCGCAGAAACGGGACCACACTGAAGCTTTCTTT.

The chain combines TRBV2 with TRBJ2-3, with 9 bases that match TRBD2. V was pared by 6 bases and J by 6 bases, with 10 bases of the junction left unmatched. CDR3 length: 15 residues. The germline V gene has CDR1 SNHLY and CDR2 FYNNEI. The DNA for the CDR3 is TGTGCCAGCAGGATCAATAGCGGGAGAGGGGATACGCAGTATTTT. It codes for CASRINSGRGDTQYF. The complete variable domain, with remaining parts taken from reference TRBV2 and TRBJ2-3, reads EPEVTQTPSHQVTQMGQEVILRCVPISNHLYFYWYRQILGQKVEFLVSFYNNEISEKSEIFDDQFSVERPDGSNFTLKIRSTKLEDSAMYFCASRINSGRGDTQYFGPGTRLTVL.

The chain is built from TRBV19 and TRBJ2-5, with a tentative D call TRBD2 (6 bases). Germline CDR1 and CDR2: LNHDA and SQIVND (reference sequence). Trimming removed 6 bases at V and 3 bases at J, with 14 bases between. The CDR3 loop spans 14 amino acids. The CDR3 sequence: CASSTLASEETQYF. Written as DNA, the CDR3 is TGTGCCAGTAGCACCCTAGCGTCGGAAGAGACCCAGTACTTC.

The chain carries TRBV11-2 and TRBJ2-1; TRBD2 matches 10 bases. Germline loops: CDR1 SGHAT, CDR2 FQNNGV. This CDR3 contains 16 residues. The ends lost 1 base at V and 2 bases at J; junction bases unmatched: 2. The CDR3 sequence: CASSLGSGGTYNEQFF. The DNA of the CDR3 is TGTGCCAGCAGCTTAGGTAGCGGGGGGACCTACAATGAGCAGTTCTTC.

This clone was seen just once. This chain joins TRBV10-3 and TRBJ2-1; TRBD1 matches at 7 bases. Germline CDR1 ENHRY, CDR2 SYGVKD. V lost 5 bases to trimming and J lost 7 bases; unmatched junction nucleotides: 11. The CDR3 length is 15 residues. Here the CDR3 DNA reads TGTGCCATCAGTCCTGACAGGGTGGCGGTGAATGAGCAGTTCTTC. Protein product: CAISPDRVAVNEQFF.

This clone was seen more than once but under ten times. At one end the junction does not follow the germline gene, possibly because of a read error. This chain links TRBV6-5 with TRBJ1-1; 7 bases fit TRBD1. The CDR3 has 14 residues. The germline V gene encodes CDR1 MNHEY and CDR2 SVGAGI. CDR3 region: CASSYNDRDTEAFF. Here the CDR3 DNA reads TGTGCCAGCAGTTACAATGACAGGGACACAGAAGCTTTCTTT.

The CDR3 region has the DNA TGTGCCAGTTCCGGGGGGTTTTCCCCAGCGCCCCAGCATTTT. Protein sequence: CASSGGFSPAPQHF. The chain uses TRBV18 and TRBJ1-5, with D perhaps matching TRBD1 (5 bases). This CDR3 comprises 14 residues. Trimming removed 9 bases from V and 9 bases from J, with 21 bases in between. From germline, CDR1 is KGHSH and CDR2 LQKENI.

The chain joins TRBV14 to TRBJ2-1; tentatively, D is TRBD2 (6 bases). Trimming left V 1 base short and J 4 bases short, with 20 bases between. Germline V lookup: CDR1 SGHDN, CDR2 FVKESK. This CDR3 contains 18 residues. In DNA form, the CDR3 reads TGTGCCAGCAGCCAAGTGGCGACGCCCCGGGGGAGTTACAATGAGCAGTTCTTC. It encodes CASSQVATPRGSYNEQFF.

The chain combines TRBV6-5 with TRBJ2-3, with 9 bases identical to TRBD2. Trimming took 4 bases from V and 8 from J; bases not matched to a gene: 13. The CDR3 is 16 amino acids. The germline gives CDR1 MNHEY, CDR2 SVGAGI. The CDR3 sequence: CASSFQGGLAFSTQYF. In DNA form, the CDR3 reads TGTGCCAGCAGTTTTCAAGGGGGACTAGCTTTTAGTACGCAGTATTTT.

The chain combines TRBV5-1 with TRBJ2-1, with a weak D call TRBD2 (6 bases). CDR1 SGHRS and CDR2 YFSETQ come from the germline V gene. V was cut by 0 bases and J by 9 bases, with 19 bases left in between. The length of the CDR3 is 16 residues. The CDR3 reads CASSLANTATRGEQFF. DNA of the CDR3: TGCGCCAGCAGCTTGGCCAACACGGCGACTAGAGGTGAGCAGTTCTTC.

This clone was detected only a few times. The gene calls are TRBV4-3 and TRBJ1-1; TRBD1 matches at 12 bases. Germline CDR1 reads LGHNA; CDR2 reads YSLEER. V shed 5 bases and J 4 bases; nucleotides not matched to a gene: 8. CDR3 length equals 16 residues. The CDR3 DNA reads as TGCGCCAGCAGCAGGGGACAGGGGGCGGGTAGCACTGAAGCTTTCTTT. Its protein is CASSRGQGAGSTEAFF.

The genes are TRBV9 and TRBJ1-4; possible D gene TRBD1, 6 bases. V was shortened by 3 bases and J by 0 bases, with 12 bases between the two germline ends. Germline loops: CDR1 SGDLS, CDR2 YYNGEE. This CDR3 is built from 16 residues. CDR3 sequence reads: CASSAQGTATNEKLFF. The DNA for the CDR3 is TGTGCCAGCAGCGCTCAGGGGACTGCAACTAATGAAAAACTGTTTTTT.

The rearrangement links TRBV29-1 to TRBJ1-2; maybe TRBD1 (6 bases). The CDR3 is 15 residues long. The germline V gene encodes CDR1 SQVTM and CDR2 ANQGSEA. V lost 7 bases to trimming and J lost 0 bases, with 18 bases between them. The CDR3 nucleotides are TGCAGCGCCAGGACAGCCACACGAACTAACTATGGCTACACCTTC. This gives the protein CSARTATRTNYGYTF.

The CDR3 sequence is CASRGQRPRLAYEQYF. The CDR3 coding sequence is TGTGCCAGCAGGGGCCAGAGGCCCAGACTAGCCTACGAGCAGTACTTC. The chain recombines TRBV21-1 with TRBJ2-7; the table's D call, TRBD2, was not checked against the DNA. TRBV21-1 is described as a pseudogene. The CDR3 has 16 amino acids.

This clone has a single count. This rearrangement joins TRBV7-2 to TRBJ2-1, with 13 positions matching TRBD2. CDR1 SGHTA and CDR2 FQGNSA come from the germline V gene. V lost 5 bases to trimming and J lost 7 bases; unmatched junction nucleotides: 8. The CDR3 extends over 16 amino acids. In DNA, the CDR3 is TGTGCCAGCAGCCGCACTAGCGGGAGGGCCGTGAATGAGCAGTTCTTC. Protein: CASSRTSGRAVNEQFF.

V is TRBV19 and J is TRBJ1-5; unclear D gene. CDR1 LNHDA and CDR2 SQIVND come from the germline V gene (reference sequence). The CDR3 is made up of 13 amino acids. Trimming cost V 7 bases and J 5 bases, with 12 bases left between them. The CDR3 coding sequence is TGTGCCAGTACCAAGGGTGATTATCAGCCCCAGCATTTT. It codes for CASTKGDYQPQHF.

With regard to this clone: Distinct nucleotide sequences in the sample also encode this CDR3. The V gene is TRBV18, the J gene TRBJ1-1; D call uncertain. CDR1 KGHSH and CDR2 LQKENI come from the germline V gene. V was shortened by 3 bases and J by 1 base, with 6 bases between the two germline ends. The length of the CDR3 is 13 residues. This CDR3 reads CASSPGPNTEAFF. As DNA, the CDR3 is TGTGCCAGCTCACCCGGTCCGAACACTGAAGCTTTCTTT.

CDR3 in amino acids: CASSPDRLRETQYF. The CDR3 bases are TGTGCCAGCAGCCCCGACAGGTTACGGGAGACCCAGTACTTC. J is TRBJ2-5 and V is TRBV5-4; a weak D match, TRBD1 (6 bases). The CDR3 loop spans 14 amino acids. CDR1 and CDR2 from the germline V gene are SGHNT and YYREEE (reference sequence). Trimming shortened V by 4 bases and J by 5 bases, and 15 bases separated the two germline ends.

The sample holds one count of this clone. The V call is TRBV4-3, the J call TRBJ2-1, with 10 bases that match TRBD2. Per the germline V gene, CDR1 is LGHNA and CDR2 is YSLEER. V dropped 1 base and J dropped 6; count of bases not matched to a gene: 6. The length of the CDR3 is 16 residues. CDR3 sequence reads: CASSQGRSSGSNEQFF. In DNA, the CDR3 is TGCGCCAGCAGCCAAGGACGGTCTAGCGGGAGCAATGAGCAGTTCTTC.

Comments on this clone: The sample carries other DNA sequences with the same CDR3. The gene calls are TRBV6-1 and TRBJ1-2; D is unclear. Germline lookup yields CDR1 MNHNS and CDR2 SASEGT. This CDR3 has 11 amino acids. V was clipped by 3 bases and J by 5 bases, with 4 bases between them. The CDR3: CASSDNYGYTF. CDR3 bases: TGTGCCAGCAGTGACAATTATGGCTACACCTTC.

The chain is built from TRBV27 and TRBJ1-2; D gene ambiguous. CDR1 is MNHEY and CDR2 is SMNVEV in the germline V gene (reference sequence). This CDR3 region has 14 residues. Trimming removed 3 bases at V and 4 bases at J, with 12 bases between. CDR3: CASSLDGRSYGYTF. The CDR3 bases are TGTGCCAGCAGTTTGGACGGACGGTCCTATGGCTACACCTTC.

The chain joins TRBV9 to TRBJ2-3; D is perhaps TRBD2 (6 bases). The CDR3 is 14 residues long. V dropped 4 bases and J dropped 2 bases, with 11 bases sitting between them. The V gene's germline CDR1 is SGDLS and CDR2 YYNGEE. CDR3 sequence reads: CASSPGLSTDTQYF. The CDR3 coding sequence is TGTGCCAGCAGCCCGGGACTTTCCACAGATACGCAGTATTTT.

CDR3 sequence (DNA): TGTGCCAGCAGTGAGTTGGGACAGATGGCACCCCTCCACTTT. It translates to CASSELGQMAPLHF. The chain joins TRBV6-1 to TRBJ1-6; 7 bases map to TRBD1. Looked up from germline, CDR1 is MNHNS and CDR2 is SASEGT. This CDR3 region has 14 residues. The J segment lost 11 bases and the V segment lost 3 bases, leaving 7 bases of the junction unmatched.

The genes are TRBV29-1 and TRBJ2-1, with TRBD2 matching over 8 bases. The germline V gene encodes CDR1 SQVTM and CDR2 ANQGSEA. This CDR3 is built from 15 residues. With V trimmed by 4 bases and J by 4 bases, 9 bases remained unmatched. This CDR3 is CSVAVSSGTYNEQFF. DNA of the CDR3: TGCAGCGTTGCGGTCAGTAGCGGGACTTACAATGAGCAGTTCTTC.

The J gene is TRBJ1-1, the V gene TRBV7-9; D unresolved. The CDR3 is made up of 15 amino acids. V gave up 0 bases and J gave up 5 bases, with 13 bases separating them. CDR1 SEHNR and CDR2 FQNEAQ come from the germline V gene (reference sequence). CDR3 protein: CASSLAWDLETEAFF. The DNA of the CDR3 is TGTGCCAGCAGCTTAGCTTGGGATTTAGAAACTGAAGCTTTCTTT.

The V call is TRBV15, the J call TRBJ1-5; TRBD1 is a possible D gene (5 bases). The ends were cut back, 3 bases at V and 7 bases at J, with 19 bases in the middle. The CDR3 covers 16 residues. The germline CDR1 and CDR2 sequences are LNHNV and YYDKDF (reference sequence). The CDR3 reads CATSSRDGKKGQPQHF. The CDR3 region has the DNA TGTGCCACCAGCAGCCGGGACGGAAAGAAAGGACAGCCCCAGCATTTT.

The rearrangement uses TRBV6-1 and TRBJ1-6; a weak D match, TRBD1 (6 bases). V was pared by 6 bases and J by 8 bases, with 8 bases between. This CDR3 contains 12 residues. From germline, CDR1 is MNHNS and CDR2 SASEGT. The CDR3 reads CASSRQDSPLHF. The CDR3 coding sequence is TGTGCCAGCAGCAGACAGGATTCACCCCTCCACTTT.

The chain has TRBV7-2 and TRBJ1-1; TRBD1 matches at 12 bases. Germline values: CDR1 SGHTA, CDR2 FQGNSA. CDR3 length equals 15 residues. V dropped 4 bases and J dropped 7; count of bases not matched to a gene: 7. CDR3 amino acids: CASSSTGDRGLEAFF. DNA of the CDR3: TGTGCCAGCAGCTCTACGGGGGACAGGGGGCTTGAAGCTTTCTTT.

Here the CDR3 DNA reads TGTGCCAGCAGCCCGCAGGGACTCTACTATGGCTACACCTTC. This sequence encodes CASSPQGLYYGYTF. The chain combines TRBV14 with TRBJ1-2, with TRBD1 as a possible D gene (5 bases). From germline, CDR1 is SGHDN and CDR2 FVKESK. The CDR3 is 14 residues long. Trimming removed 4 bases from V and 3 bases from J, with 12 bases in between.

For this clone: The same CDR3 also results from other DNA sequences found in this sample. This chain connects TRBV19 to TRBJ1-2; the D is unclear. The germline CDR1 and CDR2 sequences are LNHDA and SQIVND (reference sequence). The CDR3 consists of 11 residues. V was trimmed by 3 bases and J by 7 bases, leaving 6 bases between them. The CDR3 loop is CASSIGVGYTF. In nucleotides, the CDR3 is TGTGCCAGTAGTATTGGAGTTGGCTACACCTTC.

V usage is TRBV18 and J usage is TRBJ2-3; 7 positions agree with TRBD2. With V trimmed by 1 base and J by 2 bases, 6 bases remained unmatched. Germline loops: CDR1 KGHSH, CDR2 LQKENI. CDR3 length: 16 residues. CDR3 sequence (DNA): TGTGCCAGCTCACCACTAGCGGGCCGCGCCACAGATACGCAGTATTTT. Translating it yields CASSPLAGRATDTQYF.